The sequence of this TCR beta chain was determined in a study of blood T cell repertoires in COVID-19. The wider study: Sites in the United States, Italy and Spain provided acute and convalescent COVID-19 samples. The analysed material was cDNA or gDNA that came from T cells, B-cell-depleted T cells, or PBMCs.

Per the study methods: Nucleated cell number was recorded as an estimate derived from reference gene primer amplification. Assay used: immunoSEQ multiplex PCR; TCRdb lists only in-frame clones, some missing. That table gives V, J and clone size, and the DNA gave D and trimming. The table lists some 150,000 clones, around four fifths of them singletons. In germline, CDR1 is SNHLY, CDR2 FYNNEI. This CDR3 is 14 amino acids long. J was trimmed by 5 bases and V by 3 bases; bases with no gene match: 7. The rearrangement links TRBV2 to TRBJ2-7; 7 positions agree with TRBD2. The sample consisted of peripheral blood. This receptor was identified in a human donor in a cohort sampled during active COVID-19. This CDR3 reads CASSDARGSNEQYF. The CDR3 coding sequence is TGTGCCAGCAGTGACGCGCGGGGGAGTAACGAGCAGTACTTC.